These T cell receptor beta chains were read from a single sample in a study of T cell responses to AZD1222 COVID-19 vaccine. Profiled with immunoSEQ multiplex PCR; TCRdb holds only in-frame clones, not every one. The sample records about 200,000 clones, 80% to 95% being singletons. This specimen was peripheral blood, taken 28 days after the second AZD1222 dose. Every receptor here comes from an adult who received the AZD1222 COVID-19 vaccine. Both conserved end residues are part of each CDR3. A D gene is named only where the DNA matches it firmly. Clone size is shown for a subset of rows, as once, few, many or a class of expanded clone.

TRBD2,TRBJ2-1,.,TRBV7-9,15,CASSSSGRAVDEQFF,TGTGCCAGCAGCTCTAGCGGGAGGGCCGTGGATGAGCAGTTCTTC
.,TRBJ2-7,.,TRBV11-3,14,CASSQTQGSYEQYF,TGTGCCAGCAGTCAAACTCAGGGGTCCTACGAGCAGTACTTC
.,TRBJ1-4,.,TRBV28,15,CASTSLRVANEKLFF,TGTGCCAGCACCTCTCTCCGGGTGGCTAATGAAAAACTGTTTTTT
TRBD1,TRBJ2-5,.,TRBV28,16,CASSFARDRRQETQYF,TGTGCCAGCAGTTTCGCCAGGGACAGGCGCCAAGAGACCCAGTACTTC
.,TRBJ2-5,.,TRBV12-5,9,CASGLVPHF,TGTGCTAGTGGTTTGGTACCCCACTTC
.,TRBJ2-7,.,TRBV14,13,CASSPDKGYEQYF,TGTGCCAGCAGCCCTGATAAGGGCTACGAGCAGTACTTC
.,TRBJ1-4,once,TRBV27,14,CASRQGPSAGKLFF,TGTGCCAGCAGGCAGGGCCCCTCAGCGGGAAAACTGTTTTTT
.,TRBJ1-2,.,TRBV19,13,CASSIVRGSGYTF,TGTGCCAGTAGTATAGTTCGGGGATCTGGCTACACCTTC
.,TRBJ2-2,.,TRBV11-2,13,CASRRGNTGELFF,TGTGCCAGCAGACGAGGGAACACCGGGGAGCTGTTTTTT
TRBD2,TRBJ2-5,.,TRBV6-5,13,CASSFGTKETQYF,TGTGCCAGCAGCTTCGGGACTAAAGAGACCCAGTACTTC
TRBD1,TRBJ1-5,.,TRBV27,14,CASSARQGYQPQHF,TGTGCCAGCAGTGCCCGACAGGGATATCAGCCCCAGCATTTT
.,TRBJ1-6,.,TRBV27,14,CASSLTGLNSPLHF,TGTGCCAGCAGTTTGACAGGACTCAATTCACCCCTCCACTTT
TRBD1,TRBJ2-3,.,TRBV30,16,CAWSVAYRGTGDTQYF,TGTGCCTGGAGTGTGGCTTACAGGGGAACTGGAGATACGCAGTATTTT
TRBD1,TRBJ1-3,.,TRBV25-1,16,CASSTHRTGGRNTIYF,TGTGCCAGCAGTACCCACCGGACAGGGGGTCGAAACACCATATATTTT
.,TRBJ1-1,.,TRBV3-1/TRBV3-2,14,CASSQRKVNTEAFF,TGTGCCAGCAGCCAGAGGAAGGTGAACACTGAAGCTTTCTTT
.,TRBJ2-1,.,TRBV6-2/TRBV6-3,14,CASSSRVSYNEQFF,TGTGCCAGCAGCTCAAGGGTCTCCTACAATGAGCAGTTCTTC
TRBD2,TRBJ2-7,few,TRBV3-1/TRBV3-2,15,CASSPLAGGGNEQYF,TGTGCCAGCAGCCCCCTAGCGGGAGGGGGGAACGAGCAGTACTTC
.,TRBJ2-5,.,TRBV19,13,CASSSRTAETQYF,TGTGCCAGTAGTTCCCGGACAGCGGAGACCCAGTACTTC
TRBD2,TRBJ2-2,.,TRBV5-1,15,CASSLEAGVAGELFF,TGCGCCAGCAGCTTGGAGGCGGGAGTAGCCGGGGAGCTGTTTTTT
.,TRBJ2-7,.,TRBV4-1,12,CASSEGGYEQYF,TGCGCCAGCAGCGAGGGGGGGTACGAGCAGTACTTC
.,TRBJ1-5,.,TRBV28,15,CASSSEGRGNQPQHF,TGTGCCAGCAGTTCGGAAGGAAGGGGCAATCAGCCCCAGCATTTT
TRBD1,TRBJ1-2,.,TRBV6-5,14,CASSILDRANGYTF,TGTGCCAGCAGTATCCTGGACAGGGCAAATGGCTACACCTTC
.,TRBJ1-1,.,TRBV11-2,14,CASSLVRGGTEAFF,TGTGCCAGCAGCTTAGTAAGGGGGGGTACTGAAGCTTTCTTT
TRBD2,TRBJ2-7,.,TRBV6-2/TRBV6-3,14,CASSNGGGSYEQYF,TGTGCCAGCAGCAACGGGGGGGGCTCCTACGAGCAGTACTTC
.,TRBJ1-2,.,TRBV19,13,CASSIGQSRGYTF,TGTGCCAGTAGTATTGGACAGTCCCGTGGCTACACCTTC
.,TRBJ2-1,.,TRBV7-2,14,CASTPLRSRTEQFF,TGTGCCAGCACCCCCTTACGCTCCCGGACTGAGCAGTTCTTC
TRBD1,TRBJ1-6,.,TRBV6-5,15,CASSFDGGQSVALHF,TGTGCCAGCAGTTTCGACGGGGGACAGAGTGTGGCCCTCCACTTT
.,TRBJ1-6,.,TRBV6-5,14,CASSREDYNSPLHF,TGTGCCAGCAGCCGCGAAGACTATAATTCACCCCTCCACTTT
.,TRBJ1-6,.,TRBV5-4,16,CASSTPTPSYNSPLHF,TGTGCCAGCAGCACGCCGACACCGTCCTATAATTCACCCCTCCACTTT
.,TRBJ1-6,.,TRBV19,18,CASSIMGGFQSRSSPLHF,TGTGCCAGTAGTATAATGGGGGGGTTCCAATCAAGGAGCTCACCCCTCCACTTT
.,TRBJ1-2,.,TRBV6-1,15,CASSDVYRSTMGYTF,TGTGCCAGCAGTGACGTGTACAGATCAACTATGGGCTACACCTTC
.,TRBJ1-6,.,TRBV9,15,CASSVGGRGDSPLHF,TGTGCCAGCAGCGTAGGTGGTAGGGGCGACTCACCCCTCCACTTT
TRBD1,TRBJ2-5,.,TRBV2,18,CASSLGQGARPDQETQYF,TGTGCCAGCAGTTTGGGACAGGGGGCGCGACCGGACCAAGAGACCCAGTACTTC
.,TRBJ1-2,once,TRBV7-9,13,CASSWDAPGGYTF,TGTGCCAGCAGTTGGGACGCCCCGGGTGGCTACACCTTC